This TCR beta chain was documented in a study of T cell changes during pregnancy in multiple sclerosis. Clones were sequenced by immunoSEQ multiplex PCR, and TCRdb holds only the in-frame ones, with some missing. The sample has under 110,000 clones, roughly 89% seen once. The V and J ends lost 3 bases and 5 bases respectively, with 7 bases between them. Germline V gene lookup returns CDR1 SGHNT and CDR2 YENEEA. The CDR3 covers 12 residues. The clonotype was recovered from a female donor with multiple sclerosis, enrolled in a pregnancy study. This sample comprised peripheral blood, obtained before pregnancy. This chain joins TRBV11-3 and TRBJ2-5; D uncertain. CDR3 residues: CASSFRPETQYF. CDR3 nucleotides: TGTGCCAGCAGCTTCCGTCCGGAGACCCAGTACTTC.